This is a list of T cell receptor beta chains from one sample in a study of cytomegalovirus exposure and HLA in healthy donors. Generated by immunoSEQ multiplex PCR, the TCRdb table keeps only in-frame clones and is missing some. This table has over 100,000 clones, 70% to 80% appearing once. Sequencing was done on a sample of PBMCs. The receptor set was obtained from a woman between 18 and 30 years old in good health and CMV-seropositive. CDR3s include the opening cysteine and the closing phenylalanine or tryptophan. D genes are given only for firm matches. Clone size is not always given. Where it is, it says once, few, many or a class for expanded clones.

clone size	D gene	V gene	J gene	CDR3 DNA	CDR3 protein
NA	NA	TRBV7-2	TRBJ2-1	TGTGCCAGCAGCTTACAGGCAGACAATGAGCAGTTCTTC	CASSLQADNEQFF
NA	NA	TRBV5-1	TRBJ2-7	TGCGCCAGCAGTAGCAGGGACCCTAACGCGGGGGAGCAGTACTTC	CASSSRDPNAGEQYF
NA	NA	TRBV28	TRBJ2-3	TGTGCCAGCAGTTCCCAGGCTCAGACGCAGTATTTT	CASSSQAQTQYF
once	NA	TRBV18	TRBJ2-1	TGTGCCAGCTTAATCCGGGGGAATGAGCAGTTCTTC	CASLIRGNEQFF
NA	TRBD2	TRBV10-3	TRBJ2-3	TGTGCCATCAGTGTGCGGGAGACTACAGATACGCAGTATTTT	CAISVRETTDTQYF
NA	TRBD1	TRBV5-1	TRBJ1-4	TGCGCCAGCCGACAGGGGTTCGGTGAAAAACTGTTTTTT	CASRQGFGEKLFF
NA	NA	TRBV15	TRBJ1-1	TGTGCCACCAGCAGCGACAGTTACACTGAAGCTTTCTTT	CATSSDSYTEAFF
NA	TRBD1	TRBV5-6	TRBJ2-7	TGTGCCAGCAGCAGACAGGGCGAGCAGTACTTC	CASSRQGEQYF
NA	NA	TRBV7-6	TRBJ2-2	TGTGCCAGCAGTCGAGAACGGGCCGGGGAGCTGTTTTTT	CASSRERAGELFF
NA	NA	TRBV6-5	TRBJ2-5	TGTGCCAGCCGGGAAGGGAAGGAGACCCAGTACTTC	CASREGKETQYF
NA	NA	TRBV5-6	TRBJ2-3	TGTGCCAGCAGCTGGGGCAGGGCCACACGAGATACGCAGTATTTT	CASSWGRATRDTQYF
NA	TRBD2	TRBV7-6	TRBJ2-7	TGTGCCAGCAGCCCAGGGTTGAGAGTAGCGGGAGCCTACGAGCAGTACTTC	CASSPGLRVAGAYEQYF
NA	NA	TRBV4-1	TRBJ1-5	TGCGCCAGCAGCCATTCTATATTAGCCCTACGAGATTATAGCAATCAGCCCCAGCATTTT	CASSHSILALRDYSNQPQHF
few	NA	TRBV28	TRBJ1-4	TGTGCCAGCAGTCGACAGCAAGGCAATGAAAAACTGTTTTTT	CASSRQQGNEKLFF
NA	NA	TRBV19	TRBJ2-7	TGTGCCAGTAGTATAGCGGGAGCGGCCGCGTCCTACGAGCAGTACTTC	CASSIAGAAASYEQYF
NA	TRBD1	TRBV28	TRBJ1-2	TGTGCCAGCAGGCAACCCACAGGGGCTATCTATGGCTACACCTTC	CASRQPTGAIYGYTF
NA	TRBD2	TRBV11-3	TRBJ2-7	TGTGCCAGCAGCTCCGGCTCAGGGACTAGCGGACCCTACGAGCAGTACTTC	CASSSGSGTSGPYEQYF
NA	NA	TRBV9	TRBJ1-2	TGTGCCAGCAGCGTAGTGGGCCGCCCCTATGGCTACACCTTC	CASSVVGRPYGYTF
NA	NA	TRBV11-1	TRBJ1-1	TGTGCCAGCAGCTTAGATCTGGCGGGGGGCACTGAAGCTTTCTTT	CASSLDLAGGTEAFF
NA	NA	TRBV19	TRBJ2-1	TGTGCCAGTAGCCAGGCGGGCGAGCAGTTCTTC	CASSQAGEQFF
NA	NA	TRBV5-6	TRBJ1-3	TGTGCCAGCAGCCCGGACTGGGGCTCTGGAAACACCATATATTTT	CASSPDWGSGNTIYF
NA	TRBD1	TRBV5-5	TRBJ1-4	TGTGCCAGCAGCCTGAGAGGGACAGGAGGTGAAAAACTGTTTTTT	CASSLRGTGGEKLFF
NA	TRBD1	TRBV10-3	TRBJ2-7	TGTGCCACCGGGACAGGACAATATCCGGCCTACGAGCAGTACTTC	CATGTGQYPAYEQYF
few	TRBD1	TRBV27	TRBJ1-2	TGTGCCAGCAGTTGGACAGGGGAGGGTGGCTACACCTTC	CASSWTGEGGYTF
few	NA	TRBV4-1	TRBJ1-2	TGCGCCAGCAGCCAAGCGGGGAGCTATGGCTACACCTTC	CASSQAGSYGYTF
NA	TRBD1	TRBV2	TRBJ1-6	TGTGCCAGCAGTGAAGGCCCCAGGACAGGGGATAATTCACCCCTCCACTTT	CASSEGPRTGDNSPLHF
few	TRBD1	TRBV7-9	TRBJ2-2	TGTGCCAGCAGCTGGGGGACAGGGGTTACCGGGGAGCTGTTTTTT	CASSWGTGVTGELFF
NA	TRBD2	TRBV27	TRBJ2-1	TGTGCCAGCAGACTTCTAACTAGCGGATACAATGAGCAGTTCTTC	CASRLLTSGYNEQFF
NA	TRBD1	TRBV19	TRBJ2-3	TGTGCCAGTAGTACGACAGGGGGAGGCACAGATACGCAGTATTTT	CASSTTGGGTDTQYF
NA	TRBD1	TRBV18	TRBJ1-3	TGTGCCAGCTCAGACAAGACCGGACAGGACAGCTCTGGAAACACCATATATTTT	CASSDKTGQDSSGNTIYF
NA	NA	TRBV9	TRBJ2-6	TGTGCCAGCAGCGCAGGGGACTCTGGGGCCAACGTCCTGACTTTC	CASSAGDSGANVLTF
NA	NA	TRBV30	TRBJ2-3	TGTGCCTGGAGCGGGGGAGGCACAGATACGCAGTATTTT	CAWSGGGTDTQYF
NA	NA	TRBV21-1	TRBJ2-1	TGTGCCAGCATAATTACCGGGACTAGCGGGAGGGCCAGTAATGAGCAGTTCTTC	CASIITGTSGRASNEQFF
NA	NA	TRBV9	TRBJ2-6	TGTGCCAGCAGCCTCCGGAAAGGGCAGGGTCGTTTCTCTGGGGCCAACGTCCTGACTTTC	CASSLRKGQGRFSGANVLTF
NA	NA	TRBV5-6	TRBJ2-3	TGTGCCAGCAGCTGGGGAGCAGGTACGCAGTATTTT	CASSWGAGTQYF
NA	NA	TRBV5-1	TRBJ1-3	TGCGCCAGCAGCTTGGCGGGAGAGGGAAACACCATATATTTT	CASSLAGEGNTIYF
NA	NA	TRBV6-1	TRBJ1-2	TGTGCCAGCAGTGTGAGTTTGGCGGGAGACTCCTCTTGCGTCTTC	CASSVSLAGDSSCVF